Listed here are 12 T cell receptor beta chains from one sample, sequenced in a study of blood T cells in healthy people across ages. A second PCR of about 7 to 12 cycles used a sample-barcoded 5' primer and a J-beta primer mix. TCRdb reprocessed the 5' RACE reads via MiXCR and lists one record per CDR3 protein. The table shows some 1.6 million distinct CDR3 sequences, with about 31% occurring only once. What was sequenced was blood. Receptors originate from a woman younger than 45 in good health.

CDR3 in amino acids: CASSLTLGSAEQYF. CDR3 DNA sequence: TGTGCCAGCAGTTTGACCCTAGGGAGTGCCGAGCAGTACTTC. The V and J genes are TRBV2 and TRBJ2-5; tentative D call: TRBD2 (5 bases). The J call may not be correct, given that the DNA end is closer to TRBJ2-7. This CDR3 has 14 amino acids. Germline-derived CDR1 and CDR2 are SNHLY and FYNNEI.

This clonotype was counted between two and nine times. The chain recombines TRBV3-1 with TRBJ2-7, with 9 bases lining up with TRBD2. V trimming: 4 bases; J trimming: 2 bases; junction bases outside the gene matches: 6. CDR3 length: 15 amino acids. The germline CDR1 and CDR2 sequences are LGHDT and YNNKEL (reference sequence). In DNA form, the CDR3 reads TGTGCCAGCAGCCCACGACTAGCGGTCACCTACGAGCAGTACTTC. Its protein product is CASSPRLAVTYEQYF.

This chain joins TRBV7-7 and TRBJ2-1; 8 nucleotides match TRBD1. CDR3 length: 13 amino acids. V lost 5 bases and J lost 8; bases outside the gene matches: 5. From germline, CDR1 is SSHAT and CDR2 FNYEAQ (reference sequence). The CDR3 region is CASSHDRGDEQFF. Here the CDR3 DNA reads TGTGCCAGCAGCCATGACAGGGGTGATGAGCAGTTCTTC.

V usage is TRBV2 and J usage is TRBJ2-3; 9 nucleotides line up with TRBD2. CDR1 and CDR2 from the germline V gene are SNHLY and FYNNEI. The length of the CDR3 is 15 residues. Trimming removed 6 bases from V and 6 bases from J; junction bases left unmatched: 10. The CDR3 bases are TGTGCCAGCAGCACGGAGGGACTAGCAACGGATACGCAGTATTTT. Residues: CASSTEGLATDTQYF.

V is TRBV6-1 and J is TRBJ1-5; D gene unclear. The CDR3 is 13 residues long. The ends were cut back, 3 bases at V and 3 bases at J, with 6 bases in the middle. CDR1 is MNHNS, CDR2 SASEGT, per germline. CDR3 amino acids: CASSDWVNQPQHF. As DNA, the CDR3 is TGTGCCAGCAGTGACTGGGTCAATCAGCCCCAGCATTTT.

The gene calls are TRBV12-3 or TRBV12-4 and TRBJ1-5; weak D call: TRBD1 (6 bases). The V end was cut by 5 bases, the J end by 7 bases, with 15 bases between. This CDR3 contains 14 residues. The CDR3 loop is CASSKNRAGQPQHF. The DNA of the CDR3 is TGTGCCAGCAGTAAAAACAGGGCAGGACAGCCCCAGCATTTT.

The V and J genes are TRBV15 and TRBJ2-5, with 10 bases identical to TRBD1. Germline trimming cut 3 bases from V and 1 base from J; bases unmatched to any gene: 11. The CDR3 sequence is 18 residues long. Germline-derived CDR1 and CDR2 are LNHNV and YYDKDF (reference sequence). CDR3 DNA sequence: TGTGCCACCAGCAGGGGGGACAGGGGAAGGAAGGCCCAAGAGACCCAGTACTTC. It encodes CATSRGDRGRKAQETQYF.

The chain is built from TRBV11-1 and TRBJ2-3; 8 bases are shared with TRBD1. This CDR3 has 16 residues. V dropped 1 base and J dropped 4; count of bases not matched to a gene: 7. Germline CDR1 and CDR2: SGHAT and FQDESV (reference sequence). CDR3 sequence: CASSLEADRDADTQYF. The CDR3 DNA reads TGTGCCAGCAGCTTAGAAGCGGACAGGGATGCAGATACGCAGTATTTT.

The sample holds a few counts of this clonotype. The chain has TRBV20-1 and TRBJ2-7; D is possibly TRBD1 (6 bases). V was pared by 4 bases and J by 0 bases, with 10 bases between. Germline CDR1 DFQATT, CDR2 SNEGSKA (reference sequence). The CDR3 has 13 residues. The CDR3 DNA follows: TGCAGTGCTAAAGGGACAATCTCCTACGAGCAGTACTTC. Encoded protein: CSAKGTISYEQYF.

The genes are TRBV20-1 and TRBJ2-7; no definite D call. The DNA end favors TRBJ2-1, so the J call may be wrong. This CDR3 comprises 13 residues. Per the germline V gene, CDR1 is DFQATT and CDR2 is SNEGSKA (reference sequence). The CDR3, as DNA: TGCAGTGCCAAGCCCTTAAGCTCCTACGAGCAGTTCTTC. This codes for CSAKPLSSYEQFF.

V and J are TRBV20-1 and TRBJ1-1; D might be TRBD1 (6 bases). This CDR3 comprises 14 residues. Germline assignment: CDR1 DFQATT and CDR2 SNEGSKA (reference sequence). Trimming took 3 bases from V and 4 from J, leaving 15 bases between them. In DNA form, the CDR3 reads TGCAGTGCTAGCAGGCAGGGGCATGGCACTGAAGCTTTCTTT. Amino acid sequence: CSASRQGHGTEAFF.

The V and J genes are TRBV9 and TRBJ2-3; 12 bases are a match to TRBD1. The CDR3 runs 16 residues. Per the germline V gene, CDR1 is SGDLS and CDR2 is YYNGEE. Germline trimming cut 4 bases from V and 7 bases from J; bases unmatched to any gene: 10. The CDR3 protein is CASSPMGDRGRNTQYF. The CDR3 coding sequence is TGTGCCAGCAGCCCTATGGGGGACAGGGGGCGAAATACGCAGTATTTT.